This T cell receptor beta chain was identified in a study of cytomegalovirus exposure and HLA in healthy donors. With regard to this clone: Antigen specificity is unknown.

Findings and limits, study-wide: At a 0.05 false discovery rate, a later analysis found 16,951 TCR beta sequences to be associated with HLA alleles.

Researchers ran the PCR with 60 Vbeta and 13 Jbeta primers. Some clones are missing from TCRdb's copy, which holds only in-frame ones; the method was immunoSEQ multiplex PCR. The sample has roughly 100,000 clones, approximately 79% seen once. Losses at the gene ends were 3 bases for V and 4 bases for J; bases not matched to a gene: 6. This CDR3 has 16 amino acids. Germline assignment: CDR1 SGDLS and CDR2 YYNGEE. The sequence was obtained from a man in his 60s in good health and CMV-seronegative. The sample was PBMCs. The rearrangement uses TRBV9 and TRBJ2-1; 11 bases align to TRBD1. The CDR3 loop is CASSASGTGGYNEQFF. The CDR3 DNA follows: TGTGCCAGCAGCGCCTCCGGGACAGGGGGGTACAATGAGCAGTTCTTC.